What follows are 18 T cell receptor beta chains derived from one specimen sequenced in a study of siplizumab effects on memory and regulatory T cells. Assay: immunoSEQ multiplex PCR; the TCRdb copy retains only in-frame clones and omits some. The data show some 99,000 clones, under 95% seen once. Sequences were obtained from Tregs sorted from blood. The receptors shown here come from a human donor in good health.

V usage is TRBV5-4 and J usage is TRBJ2-7; a weak D match, TRBD1 (5 bases). The germline V and J ends were trimmed by 0 bases and 2 bases, with 12 bases remaining between them. This CDR3 is 15 amino acids long. From germline, CDR1 is SGHNT and CDR2 YYREEE (reference sequence). The CDR3 here is CASSLGVDRTYEQYF. The CDR3 DNA is TGTGCCAGCAGCTTGGGGGTTGACAGAACCTACGAGCAGTACTTC. Drawing the rest from reference TRBV5-4 and TRBJ2-7, the complete variable domain is ETGVTQSPTHLIKTRGQQVTLRCSSQSGHNTVSWYQQALGQGPQFIFQYYREEENGRGNFPPRFSGLQFPNYSSELNVNALELDDSALYLCASSLGVDRTYEQYFGPGTRLTVT.

This clone has a single count. The rearrangement uses TRBV7-9 and TRBJ1-1, with a weak D call TRBD1 (6 bases). This CDR3 comprises 15 residues. Germline CDR1 is SEHNR and CDR2 is FQNEAQ (reference sequence). Trimming removed 1 base from V and 3 bases from J, with 12 bases in between. The CDR3 nucleotides read TGTGCCAGCAGCTTAGGCTACAGGGTCGACACTGAAGCTTTCTTT. This sequence encodes CASSLGYRVDTEAFF.

The chain combines TRBV5-1 with TRBJ2-7; D gene ambiguous. V lost 3 bases, J lost 0 bases, and 10 bases lay in between. The CDR3 is made up of 14 amino acids. Per the germline V gene, CDR1 is SGHRS and CDR2 is YFSETQ. The CDR3 protein is CASSSTGFSYEQYF. As DNA, the CDR3 is TGCGCCAGCAGCTCCACCGGGTTCTCCTACGAGCAGTACTTC. Combining the CDR3 with reference TRBV5-1 and TRBJ2-7 gives the whole variable domain KAGVTQTPRYLIKTRGQQVTLSCSPISGHRSVSWYQQTPGQGLQFLFEYFSETQRNKGNFPGRFSGRQFSNSRSEMNVSTLELGDSALYLCASSSTGFSYEQYFGPGTRLTVT.

This clone was observed once. The chain is built from TRBV6-1 and TRBJ2-7; D is undetermined. The V end was cut by 5 bases, the J end by 2 bases, with 7 bases between. The CDR3 totals 12 residues. Germline values: CDR1 MNHNS, CDR2 SASEGT. The chain's CDR3 is CASSQRTYEQYF. The DNA for the CDR3 is TGTGCCAGCAGTCAACGGACCTACGAGCAGTACTTC.

Notes on this clone: Other DNA sequences within the sample encode an identical CDR3. This chain links TRBV5-1 with TRBJ2-7; D gene uncertain. The CDR3 length is 11 residues. Trimming pared 0 bases from V and 7 bases from J, leaving 5 bases between. The germline V gene encodes CDR1 SGHRS and CDR2 YFSETQ. DNA of the CDR3: TGCGCCAGCAGCTTGGGAGGAGAGCAGTACTTC. The encoded protein is CASSLGGEQYF.

This chain links TRBV6-6 with TRBJ1-2; D may be TRBD1 (5 bases). The CDR3 contains 11 residues. Germline lookup yields CDR1 MNHNY and CDR2 SVGAGI (reference sequence). Trimming cost V 5 bases and J 14 bases, with 15 bases left between them. The CDR3 region is CASSPQVLETF. The CDR3 bases are TGTGCCAGCAGTCCACAGGTCTTGGAAACCTTC.

This rearrangement joins TRBV29-1 to TRBJ1-5, with D perhaps TRBD1 (5 bases). The CDR3 covers 14 residues. V shed 4 bases and J shed 3 bases, with 13 bases lying between them. Germline CDR1 and CDR2: SQVTM and ANQGSEA. The CDR3 loop is CSVAVDSSNQPQHF. Here the CDR3 DNA reads TGCAGCGTTGCGGTCGACAGTTCCAATCAGCCCCAGCATTTT.

This clone has only a few counts. One end of the junction varies from germline; a read error may be responsible. The V gene is TRBV7-8, the J gene TRBJ1-5; D is uncertain. The CDR3 length is 16 residues. CDR1 is SGHVS, CDR2 FQNEAQ, per germline. The CDR3 region has the DNA TGTGCCAGCAGTTTAGCCAGACCGACGGGCAATCAGCCCCAGCATTTT. Amino acid sequence: CASSLARPTGNQPQHF.

CDR3 DNA: TGTGCCAGCAGCTTGGCAGGGGGGCTTGAAGCTTTCTTT. It is translated as CASSLAGGLEAFF. The chain uses TRBV5-6 and TRBJ1-1; 7 bases fit TRBD1. This CDR3 spans 13 amino acids. Germline V gives CDR1 SGHDT, CDR2 YYEEEE. The ends lost 0 bases at V and 7 bases at J; junction bases unmatched: 3.

This clone has a handful of counts. J is TRBJ1-4 and V is TRBV2, with D possibly matching TRBD1 (5 bases). V was shortened by 7 bases and J by 7 bases, with 7 bases between the two germline ends. The CDR3 contains 11 residues. The germline CDR1 and CDR2 sequences are SNHLY and FYNNEI. The CDR3 DNA follows: TGTGCCAGCAAGGGACTTGAAAAACTGTTTTTT. This gives the protein CASKGLEKLFF.

The gene calls are TRBV9 and TRBJ2-7; D gene unclear. Trimming shortened V by 0 bases and J by 0 bases, and 4 bases separated the two germline ends. The germline V gene has CDR1 SGDLS and CDR2 YYNGEE. This CDR3 contains 13 residues. CDR3 sequence: CASSVDISYEQYF. The CDR3 coding sequence is TGTGCCAGCAGCGTAGACATCTCCTACGAGCAGTACTTC.

V gene TRBV11-2 combines with J gene TRBJ1-2; tentative D call: TRBD1 (6 bases). V was shortened by 4 bases and J by 0 bases, with 15 bases between the two germline ends. Germline V CDR1 and CDR2: SGHAT, FQNNGV. The CDR3 length is 16 residues. As DNA, the CDR3 is TGTGCCAGCAGCTCGACAGGACGGCTTTCTAACTATGGCTACACCTTC. It yields the protein CASSSTGRLSNYGYTF.

The rearrangement uses TRBV10-3 and TRBJ2-1; 7 bases are a match to TRBD2. Trimming removed 6 bases from V and 4 bases from J; junction bases left unmatched: 3. CDR3 length: 13 residues. Germline V gives CDR1 ENHRY, CDR2 SYGVKD. DNA for the CDR3: TGTGCCATCAGCTCGGGACTATACAATGAGCAGTTCTTC. Translation gives CAISSGLYNEQFF.

The chain recombines TRBV7-2 with TRBJ1-1; D may be TRBD1 (5 bases). The CDR3 has 14 residues. V lost 4 bases to trimming and J lost 1 base, with 10 bases between them. Germline-derived CDR1 and CDR2 are SGHTA and FQGNSA. CDR3 sequence reads: CASSSGTANTEAFF. In DNA form, the CDR3 reads TGTGCCAGCAGCTCCGGGACGGCGAACACTGAAGCTTTCTTT.

This sequence joins TRBV28 and TRBJ2-3; D is tentatively TRBD1 or TRBD2 (6 bases each). This CDR3 contains 14 residues. V lost 4 bases to trimming and J lost 3 bases, with 11 bases between them. Germline V CDR1 and CDR2: MDHEN, SYDVKM. The CDR3 loop is CASSWTAGTDTQYF. The CDR3 DNA sequence: TGTGCCAGCAGTTGGACAGCGGGTACAGATACGCAGTATTTT. Looking up the rest from reference TRBV28 and TRBJ2-3 gives the full variable domain: DVKVTQSSRYLVKRTGEKVFLECVQDMDHENMFWYRQDPGLGLRLIYFSYDVKMKEKGDIPEGYSVSREKKERFSLILESASTNQTSMYLCASSWTAGTDTQYFGPGTRLTVL.

The chain links TRBV6-5 to TRBJ2-3; TRBD2 is a possible D gene (6 bases). Deletions cut 6 bases from V and 8 bases from J, with 9 bases between. This CDR3 spans 11 amino acids. From germline, CDR1 is MNHEY and CDR2 SVGAGI. The CDR3 protein is CASRTEGTQYF. The CDR3 DNA reads as TGTGCCAGCAGGACGGAGGGTACGCAGTATTTT.

The V and J genes are TRBV2 and TRBJ2-3, with 9 bases fitting TRBD2. Germline V lookup: CDR1 SNHLY, CDR2 FYNNEI. This CDR3 has 17 residues. V was clipped by 8 bases and J by 2 bases; unmatched bases: 14. The CDR3 protein is CASRRGMLAGYTDTQYF. The DNA for the CDR3 is TGTGCCAGCCGCCGCGGAATGCTAGCGGGGTACACAGATACGCAGTATTTT.

V gene TRBV27 combines with J gene TRBJ1-6; D is unclear. V was clipped by 5 bases and J by 5 bases, with 10 bases between them. Looked up from germline, CDR1 is MNHEY and CDR2 is SMNVEV (reference sequence). The CDR3 totals 14 residues. The CDR3 DNA reads as TGTGCCAGCAGTCGTGCAGGAGATAATTCACCCCTCCACTTT. This encodes CASSRAGDNSPLHF.